Sequencing of this TCR beta chain was carried out in a study of T cells in Graves' hyperthyroidism and ophthalmopathy. This clonotype has ten or more counts. Its target is not known. Study-wide findings and caveats: Within blood appeared most thyroid clonotypes that had expanded above 0.001.

Germline V gives CDR1 SGHAT, CDR2 FQDESV (reference sequence). The CDR3 length is 15 residues. V lost 6 bases and J 0 bases, leaving 15 bases between the germline ends. What was amplified from RNA transcripts were TCR beta CDR3 regions. A first-round RT-PCR of the TCR CDR3 used the HTBI primer set. TCRdb itself ran the multiplex PCR reads through MiXCR, one entry per CDR3 protein. The sample consists of some 490,000 distinct CDR3 sequences, around 15% of them appearing once. Sequences were obtained from blood. This chain links TRBV11-1 with TRBJ2-7, with D possibly being TRBD1 (5 bases). This TCR was sampled from a woman younger than 45 with Graves' ophthalmopathy. CDR3 in amino acids: CASSPTWTSSYEQYF. CDR3 DNA sequence: TGTGCCAGCAGTCCGACATGGACAAGCTCCTACGAGCAGTACTTC.